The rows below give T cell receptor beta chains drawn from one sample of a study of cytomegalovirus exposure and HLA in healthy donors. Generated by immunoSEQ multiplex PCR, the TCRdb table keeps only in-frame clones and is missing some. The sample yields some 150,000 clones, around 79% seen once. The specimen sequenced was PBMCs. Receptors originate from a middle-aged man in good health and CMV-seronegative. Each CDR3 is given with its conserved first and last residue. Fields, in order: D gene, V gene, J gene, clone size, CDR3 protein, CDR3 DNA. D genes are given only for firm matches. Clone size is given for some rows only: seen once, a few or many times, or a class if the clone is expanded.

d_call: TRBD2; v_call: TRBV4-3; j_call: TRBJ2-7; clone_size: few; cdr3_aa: CASSQGGGDPYEQYF; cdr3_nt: TGCGCCAGCAGCCAAGGGGGAGGGGACCCTTACGAGCAGTACTTC
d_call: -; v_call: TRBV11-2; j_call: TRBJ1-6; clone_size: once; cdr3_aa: CASSLGGALHF; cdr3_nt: TGTGCCAGCAGCTTAGGCGGGGCCCTCCACTTT
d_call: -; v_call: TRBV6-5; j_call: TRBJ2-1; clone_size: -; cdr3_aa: CASSHTGPSYNEQFF; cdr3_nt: TGTGCCAGCAGTCACACAGGGCCCTCCTACAATGAGCAGTTCTTC
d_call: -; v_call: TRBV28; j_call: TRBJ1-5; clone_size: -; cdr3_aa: CASSFGGDGQPQHF; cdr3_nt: TGTGCCAGCAGTTTTGGAGGAGATGGGCAGCCCCAGCATTTT
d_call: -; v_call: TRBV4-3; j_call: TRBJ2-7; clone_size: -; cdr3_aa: CASSQDRDSPYEQYF; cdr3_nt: TGCGCCAGCAGCCAAGATCGCGACAGTCCCTACGAGCAGTACTTC
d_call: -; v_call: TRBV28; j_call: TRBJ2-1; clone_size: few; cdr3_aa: CASSLTNEGQFF; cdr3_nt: TGTGCCAGCAGCCTCACAAATGAGGGGCAGTTCTTC
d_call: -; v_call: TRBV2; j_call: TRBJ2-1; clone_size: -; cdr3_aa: CASSGGGSYNEQFF; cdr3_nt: TGTGCCAGCAGTGGCGGTGGCTCCTACAATGAGCAGTTCTTC
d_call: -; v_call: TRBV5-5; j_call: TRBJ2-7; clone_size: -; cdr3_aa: CASSEIKNALYEQYF; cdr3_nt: TGTGCCAGCAGCGAAATAAAAAACGCGCTTTACGAGCAGTACTTC
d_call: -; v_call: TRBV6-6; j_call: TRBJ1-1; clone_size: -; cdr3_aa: CASSPREPKAFF; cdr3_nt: TGTGCCAGCAGCCCCCGGGAGCCCAAAGCTTTCTTT
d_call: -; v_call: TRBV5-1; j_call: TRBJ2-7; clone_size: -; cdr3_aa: CASSLWGSSGDEQYF; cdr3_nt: TGCGCCAGCAGCTTGTGGGGTTCCTCCGGGGACGAGCAGTACTTC
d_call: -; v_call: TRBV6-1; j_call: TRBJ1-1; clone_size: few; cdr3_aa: CAISTTGIGTEAFF; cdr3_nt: TGTGCCATCAGTACAACAGGGATTGGCACTGAAGCTTTCTTT
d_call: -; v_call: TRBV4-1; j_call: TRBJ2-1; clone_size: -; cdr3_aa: CASSWAGGNNEQFF; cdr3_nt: TGCGCCAGCAGTTGGGCAGGGGGGAACAATGAGCAGTTCTTC
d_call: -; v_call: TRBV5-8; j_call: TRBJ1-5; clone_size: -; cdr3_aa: CASSLLRGWQSNQPQHF; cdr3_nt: TGTGCCAGCAGCTTGTTGAGGGGGTGGCAGAGCAATCAGCCCCAGCATTTT
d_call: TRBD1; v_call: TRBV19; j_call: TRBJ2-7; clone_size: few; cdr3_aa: CASSHKGQGPYEQYF; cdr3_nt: TGTGCCAGTAGTCATAAGGGACAGGGTCCCTACGAGCAGTACTTC
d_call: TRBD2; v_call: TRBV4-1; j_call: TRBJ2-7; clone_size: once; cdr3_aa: CASSQNLAGGFYEQYF; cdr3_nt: TGCGCCAGCAGCCAAAATCTAGCGGGGGGATTCTACGAGCAGTACTTC
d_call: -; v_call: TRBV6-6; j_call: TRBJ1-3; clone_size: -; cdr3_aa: CASSYGRDSGNTIYF; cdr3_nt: TGTGCCAGCAGTTACGGCAGGGACTCTGGAAACACCATATATTTT
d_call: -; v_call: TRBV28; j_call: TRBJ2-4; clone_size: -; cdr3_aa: CASNPQGGWDIQYF; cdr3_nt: TGTGCCAGCAACCCCCAAGGGGGTTGGGACATTCAGTACTTC
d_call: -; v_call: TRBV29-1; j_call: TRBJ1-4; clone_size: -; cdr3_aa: CSGQGGEKTNEKLFF; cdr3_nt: TGCAGCGGGCAGGGAGGGGAAAAAACTAATGAAAAACTGTTTTTT
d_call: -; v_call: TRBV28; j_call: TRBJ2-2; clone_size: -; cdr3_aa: CASSHTWGGGELFF; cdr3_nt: TGTGCCAGCAGTCATACGTGGGGCGGCGGGGAGCTGTTTTTT
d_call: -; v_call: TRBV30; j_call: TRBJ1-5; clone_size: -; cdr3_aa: CAWSLSGGNQPQHF; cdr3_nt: TGTGCCTGGAGTTTGTCAGGGGGCAATCAGCCCCAGCATTTT
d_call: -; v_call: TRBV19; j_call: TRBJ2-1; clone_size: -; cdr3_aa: CASSMGNSYNEQFF; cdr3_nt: TGTGCCAGTAGTATGGGCAACTCCTACAATGAGCAGTTCTTC
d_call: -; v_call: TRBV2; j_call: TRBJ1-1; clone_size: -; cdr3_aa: CASSLGSNTEAFF; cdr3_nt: TGTGCCAGCAGTCTCGGGTCGAACACTGAAGCTTTCTTT
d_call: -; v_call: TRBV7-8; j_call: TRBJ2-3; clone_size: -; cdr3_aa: CASSFRGFSTDTQYF; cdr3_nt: TGTGCCAGCAGCTTCAGGGGATTTAGCACAGATACGCAGTATTTT
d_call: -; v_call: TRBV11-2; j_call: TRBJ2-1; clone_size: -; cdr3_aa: CASSLAGGEQFF; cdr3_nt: TGTGCCAGCAGCTTAGCAGGAGGTGAGCAGTTCTTC
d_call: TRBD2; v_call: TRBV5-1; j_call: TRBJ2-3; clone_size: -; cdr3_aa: CASSRGTSGVNTDTQYF; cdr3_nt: TGCGCCAGCAGCAGGGGGACTAGCGGGGTGAACACAGATACGCAGTATTTT
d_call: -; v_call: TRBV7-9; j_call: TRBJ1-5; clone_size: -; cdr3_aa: CASARGAGQPQHF; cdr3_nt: TGTGCCAGCGCGCGGGGTGCAGGACAGCCCCAGCATTTT
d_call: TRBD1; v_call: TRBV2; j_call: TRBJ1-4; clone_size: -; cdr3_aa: CASSDPGGPEGKLFF; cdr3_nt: TGTGCCAGCAGTGATCCAGGGGGGCCAGAGGGAAAACTGTTTTTT
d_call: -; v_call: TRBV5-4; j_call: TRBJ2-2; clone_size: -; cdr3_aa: CASNAGVSNTGELFF; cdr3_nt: TGTGCCAGCAATGCAGGGGTTTCGAACACCGGGGAGCTGTTTTTT
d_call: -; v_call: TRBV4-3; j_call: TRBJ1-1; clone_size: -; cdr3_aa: CASSARTDTEAFF; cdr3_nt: TGCGCCAGCAGCGCTCGGACAGACACTGAAGCTTTCTTT
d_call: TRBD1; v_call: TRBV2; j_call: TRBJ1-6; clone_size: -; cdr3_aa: CASSVLTGDSPLHF; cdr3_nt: TGTGCCAGCAGCGTACTAACAGGGGATTCACCCCTCCACTTT
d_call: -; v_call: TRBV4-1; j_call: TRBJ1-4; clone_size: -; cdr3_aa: CASSQMGGNEKLFF; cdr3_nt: TGCGCCAGCAGCCAGATGGGGGGAAATGAAAAACTGTTTTTT
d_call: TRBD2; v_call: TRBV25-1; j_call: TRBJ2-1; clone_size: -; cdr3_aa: CASRTGVGGGTDEQFF; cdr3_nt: TGTGCCAGCAGGACGGGGGTTGGGGGGGGAACGGATGAGCAGTTCTTC
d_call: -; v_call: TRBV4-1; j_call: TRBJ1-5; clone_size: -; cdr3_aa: CASSQDWRSYNQPQHF; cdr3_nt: TGCGCCAGCAGCCAAGATTGGAGGTCTTACAATCAGCCCCAGCATTTT
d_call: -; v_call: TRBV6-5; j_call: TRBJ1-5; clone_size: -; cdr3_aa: CASRKTVTNQPQHF; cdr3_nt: TGTGCCAGCAGAAAGACAGTTACTAATCAGCCCCAGCATTTT
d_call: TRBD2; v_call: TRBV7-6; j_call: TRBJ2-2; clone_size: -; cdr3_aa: CASSPTTSLGGELFF; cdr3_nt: TGTGCCAGCAGCCCCACGACTAGCCTTGGCGGGGAGCTGTTTTTT
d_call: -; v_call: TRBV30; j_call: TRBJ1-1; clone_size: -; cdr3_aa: CAWSSWGTPMNTEAFF; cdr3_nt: TGTGCCTGGAGTTCGTGGGGCACACCTATGAACACTGAAGCTTTCTTT
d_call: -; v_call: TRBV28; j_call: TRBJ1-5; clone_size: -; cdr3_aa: CASSPKQGQPQHF; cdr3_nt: TGTGCCAGCAGTCCGAAACAGGGTCAGCCCCAGCATTTT
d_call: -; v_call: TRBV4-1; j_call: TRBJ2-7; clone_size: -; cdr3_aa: CASSQGAANYEQYF; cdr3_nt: TGCGCCAGCAGCCAAGGGGCCGCGAACTACGAGCAGTACTTC
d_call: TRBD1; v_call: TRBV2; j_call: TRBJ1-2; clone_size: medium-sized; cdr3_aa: CARQGANYGYTF; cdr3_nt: TGTGCTCGGCAGGGGGCCAACTATGGCTACACCTTC
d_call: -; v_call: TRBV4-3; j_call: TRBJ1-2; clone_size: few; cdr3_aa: CASSQAPNPEVGGYTF; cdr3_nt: TGCGCCAGCAGCCAAGCGCCGAATCCGGAGGTGGGAGGCTACACCTTC
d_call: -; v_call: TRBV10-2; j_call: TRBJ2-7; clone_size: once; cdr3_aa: CASSGQAYEQYF; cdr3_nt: TGCGCCAGCAGTGGACAAGCCTACGAGCAGTACTTC
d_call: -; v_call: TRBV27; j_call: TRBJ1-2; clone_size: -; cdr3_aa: CASSLMGAQNGYTF; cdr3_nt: TGTGCCAGCAGTTTAATGGGGGCCCAAAATGGCTACACCTTC
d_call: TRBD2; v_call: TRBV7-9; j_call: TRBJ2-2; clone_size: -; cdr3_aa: CASSLGPLAGNTGELFF; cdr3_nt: TGTGCCAGCAGCTTAGGGCCCCTAGCGGGGAACACCGGGGAGCTGTTTTTT
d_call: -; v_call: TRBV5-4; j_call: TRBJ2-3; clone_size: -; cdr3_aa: CASSLASDTQYF; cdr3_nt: TGTGCCAGCAGCTTGGCGTCAGATACGCAGTATTTT